This T cell receptor (beta chain) was sequenced for a study of PD-1 blockade in classical Hodgkin lymphoma. Whole-study results and caveats: Patients newly diagnosed and complete responders had comparable baseline diversity.

Germline CDR1 SGHTA, CDR2 FQGNSA. The CDR3 runs 15 residues. V was pared by 5 bases and J by 0 bases, with 12 bases between. Time point denoted: cycle 4 day 1 (C4D1), after 5 to 7 weeks of nivolumab. Brentuximab vedotin exposure varied among the patients, all of whom had relapsed after autologous stem cell transplantation. Isolated CD8+ T cells were derived from thawed PBMCs through magnetic negative selection. A word on this clone: Its antigen is currently unknown.

Produced via immunoSEQ multiplex PCR; TCRdb's table is partial and in-frame only. Here the sample spans thousands of clones, roughly 85% being singletons. This chain joins TRBV7-2 and TRBJ2-3; D tentatively fits TRBD1 or TRBD2 (7 bases each). The TCR sequence derives from a human donor with classical Hodgkin lymphoma. This specimen consisted of CD8+ T cells from blood, obtained before the fourth cycle of nivolumab. Here the CDR3 DNA reads TGTGCCAGCAGCCAGGGGGGGTTAAGCACAGATACGCAGTATTTT. Protein: CASSQGGLSTDTQYF.